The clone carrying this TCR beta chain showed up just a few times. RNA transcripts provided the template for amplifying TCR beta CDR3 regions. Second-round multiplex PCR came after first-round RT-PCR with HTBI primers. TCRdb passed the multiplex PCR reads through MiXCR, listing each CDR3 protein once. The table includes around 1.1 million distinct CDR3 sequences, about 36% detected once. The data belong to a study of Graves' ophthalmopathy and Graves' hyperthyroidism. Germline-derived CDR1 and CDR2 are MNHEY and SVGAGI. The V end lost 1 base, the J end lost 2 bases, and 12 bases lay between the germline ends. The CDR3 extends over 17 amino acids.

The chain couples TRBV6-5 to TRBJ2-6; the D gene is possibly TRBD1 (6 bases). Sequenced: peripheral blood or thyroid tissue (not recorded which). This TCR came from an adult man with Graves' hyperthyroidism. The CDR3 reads CASSYWQGSPGANVLTF. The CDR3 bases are TGTGCCAGCAGTTACTGGCAGGGGAGTCCTGGGGCCAACGTCCTGACTTTC.